The clone carrying this TCR beta chain occurred a few times. Germline trimming cut 4 bases from V and 2 bases from J; bases unmatched to any gene: 9. Germline-derived CDR1 and CDR2 are SGHRS and YFSETQ. The CDR3 is 15 amino acids. The data stem from a study of CD8 T cells in ankylosing spondylitis. Making use of molecular barcodes, quantitative 5'-RACE generated TCR beta libraries. TCRdb re-analysed the 5' RACE reads in MiXCR, keeping a single row per CDR3 protein. This sample has 150,000 to 250,000 distinct CDR3 sequences, with about 13% found just once. The rearrangement uses TRBV5-1 and TRBJ2-7, with 7 nucleotides matching TRBD1. The receptor's source is a male donor with ankylosing spondylitis or in good health (not recorded which). Material: blood, either unsorted or a sorted T cell fraction (not recorded which). The CDR3 coding sequence is TGCGCCAGCAGCCCGGGGACAGTGGGACCCTACGAGCAGTACTTC. Protein: CASSPGTVGPYEQYF.